This record concerns one TCR beta chain sequence. This sample stems from a study of blood T cell repertoires in COVID-19. V shed 4 bases and J shed 8 bases, with 16 bases lying between them. CDR3 length equals 15 residues. Germline V gives CDR1 KGHDR, CDR2 SFDVKD. Assay used: immunoSEQ multiplex PCR; TCRdb lists only in-frame clones, some missing. This repertoire shows over 100,000 clones, approximately 80% found once; its top ten account for around 3.9%. Specimen: peripheral blood. The TCR sequence derives from an elderly woman with acute or convalescent COVID-19. V and J are TRBV24-1 and TRBJ1-4, with D possibly matching TRBD1 (5 bases). The CDR3 sequence: CATSDPAAGDEKLFF. The CDR3 bases are TGTGCCACCAGTGACCCAGCCGCGGGGGACGAAAAACTGTTTTTT.